This T cell receptor beta chain was found in a study of blood T cell repertoires in COVID-19. Study-wide context: Collection of acute and convalescent COVID-19 samples took place in the United States, Italy and Spain.

Original handling: The authors estimated nucleated cell counts from reference gene primer amplification. Clones were sequenced by immunoSEQ multiplex PCR, and TCRdb holds only the in-frame ones, with some missing. V, J and clone size were drawn from that table, and D and trimming were deduced from the DNA. The sample consists of about 140,000 clones, roughly four fifths of them appearing once. Sequenced sample: peripheral blood. The receptor comes from a woman aged 45 to 65 with active or convalescent COVID-19.

The CDR3 region is CASTPSRVRTDTQYF. The CDR3 DNA sequence: TGTGCCAGCACCCCGTCGAGGGTGCGCACAGATACGCAGTATTTT. The chain has TRBV5-6 and TRBJ2-3; maybe TRBD2 (5 bases). Germline V gene lookup returns CDR1 SGHDT and CDR2 YYEEEE. Trimming removed 6 bases at V and 1 base at J, with 15 bases between. The CDR3 extends over 15 amino acids.